The rows below give T cell receptor beta chains drawn from one sample of a study of blood T cells in healthy people across ages. TCRdb independently ran MiXCR on the 5' RACE reads; one entry per CDR3 protein. The sample includes 710,000 or so distinct CDR3 sequences, about 30% seen only once; the top ten take 15%. Material: blood. Every receptor here comes from a woman of 80 years or more in good health. Each CDR3 is given with its conserved first and last residue. D genes are given only for firm matches. Size tells how often a clone was seen (once, few, many) or the class of an expanded clone, and some rows leave it out.

d_gene: .
abundance: .
j_gene: TRBJ2-3
v_gene: TRBV3-1
CDR3aa: CASSPPGGRGADTRYF
CDR3nt: TGTGCCAGCAGCCCTCCCGGGGGGCGGGGCGCAGATACGCGGTATTTT

d_gene: .
abundance: .
j_gene: TRBJ2-3
v_gene: TRBV7-9
CDR3aa: CASSLGGPSSDTQYF
CDR3nt: TGTGCCAGCAGCTTAGGAGGACCGTCATCAGATACGCAGTATTTT

d_gene: .
abundance: many
j_gene: TRBJ2-3
v_gene: TRBV5-6
CDR3aa: CASSLGSGTDTQYF
CDR3nt: TGTGCCAGCAGCTTGGGGAGTGGGACAGATACGCAGTATTTT

d_gene: .
abundance: many
j_gene: TRBJ1-4
v_gene: TRBV9
CDR3aa: CASSVDPTQEKLFF
CDR3nt: TGTGCCAGCAGCGTAGACCCGACTCAAGAAAAACTGTTTTTT

d_gene: TRBD1
abundance: .
j_gene: TRBJ1-1
v_gene: TRBV6-2/TRBV6-3
CDR3aa: CASSYFGTGDTEAFF
CDR3nt: TGTGCCAGCAGTTATTTCGGGACAGGGGACACTGAAGCTTTCTTT

d_gene: .
abundance: .
j_gene: TRBJ2-7
v_gene: TRBV7-2
CDR3aa: CASSLGVLQYF
CDR3nt: TGTGCCAGCAGCTTAGGGGTTCTTCAGTACTTC

d_gene: TRBD2
abundance: .
j_gene: TRBJ2-3
v_gene: TRBV5-1
CDR3aa: CTSSLFPPGLAGSGDTRYF
CDR3nt: TGCACCAGCAGCTTGTTCCCGCCGGGACTAGCGGGTAGTGGAGATACGCGGTATTTT

d_gene: TRBD1
abundance: many
j_gene: TRBJ1-2
v_gene: TRBV4-1
CDR3aa: CASSLPGQAYGYTF
CDR3nt: TGCGCCAGCAGCTTACCGGGACAGGCCTATGGCTACACCTTC

d_gene: .
abundance: many
j_gene: TRBJ2-4
v_gene: TRBV5-6
CDR3aa: CASSRATGIQYF
CDR3nt: TGTGCCAGCAGCCGGGCAACTGGGATTCAGTACTTC

d_gene: .
abundance: many
j_gene: TRBJ2-7
v_gene: TRBV20-1
CDR3aa: CSAFGRYEQYF
CDR3nt: TGCAGTGCTTTCGGACGTTACGAGCAGTACTTC

d_gene: .
abundance: many
j_gene: TRBJ1-2
v_gene: TRBV18
CDR3aa: CASSPDNYGYTF
CDR3nt: TGTGCCAGCAGCCCGGACAACTATGGCTACACCTTC

d_gene: .
abundance: many
j_gene: TRBJ1-2
v_gene: TRBV12-3/TRBV12-4
CDR3aa: CASSRSRVNYGYTF
CDR3nt: TGTGCCAGCAGTCGCAGTCGGGTAAATTATGGCTACACCTTC

d_gene: .
abundance: .
j_gene: TRBJ2-6
v_gene: TRBV11-1
CDR3aa: CASSPRGFLSGASVLTF
CDR3nt: TGTGCCAGCAGCCCCCGGGGGTTCCTGTCTGGGGCCAGCGTCCTGACTTTC

d_gene: .
abundance: once
j_gene: TRBJ1-1
v_gene: TRBV27
CDR3aa: CASYGGPNTEAFF
CDR3nt: TGTGCCAGCTATGGGGGGCCCAACACTGAGGCTTTCTTT

d_gene: .
abundance: once
j_gene: TRBJ2-1
v_gene: TRBV3-1
CDR3aa: CASSQVLTINEQFF
CDR3nt: TGTGCCAGCAGCCAAGTGTTGACCATCAATGAGCAGTTCTTC

d_gene: TRBD2
abundance: many
j_gene: TRBJ2-1
v_gene: TRBV5-1
CDR3aa: CASSLFPPTGGGMSYNEQFF
CDR3nt: TGCGCCAGCAGCTTGTTCCCACCAACGGGGGGGGGCATGTCCTACAATGAGCAGTTCTTC

d_gene: .
abundance: .
j_gene: TRBJ2-5
v_gene: TRBV5-6
CDR3aa: CASSLAGLQTQYF
CDR3nt: TGTGCCAGCAGCTTGGCGGGGTTGCAGACCCAGTACTTC